This T cell receptor (beta chain) was sequenced in a study of response to subunit inactivated influenza vaccine. Findings and caveats of the study: The authors suggested that few new T cells are recruited per seasonal influenza vaccination.

As for this clonotype: Its antigen is undetermined.

TCRdb processed the RT-PCR reads anew with MiXCR; each CDR3 protein has one entry. The sample includes about half a million distinct CDR3 sequences, roughly 9.7% of them seen just once. V shed 5 bases and J 4 bases; nucleotides not matched to a gene: 6. This CDR3 comprises 14 residues. Germline CDR1 reads MNHEY; CDR2 reads SMNVEV (reference sequence). The starting material was PBMCs from blood, obtained about 40 days after vaccination. The sequence derives from a man aged 45 to 65 who received an inactivated influenza vaccine. The chain couples TRBV27 to TRBJ2-7; 9 bases line up with TRBD2. The CDR3 loop is CASSPSAGGYEQYF. DNA of the CDR3: TGTGCCAGCAGTCCCTCGGCGGGAGGGTACGAGCAGTACTTC.